These 6 T cell receptor beta chains share one sample of origin, sequenced in a study of graft-versus-host responses after intestinal transplantation. These receptors have no known antigen. The method was immunoSEQ multiplex PCR; TCRdb's version includes in-frame clones alone and lacks a portion of them. The sample has around 40,000 clones; approximately 96% are singletons. Sequenced here: unstimulated CD8+ T cells sorted from spleen or lymph node cells, sampled before transplant. The receptor source for this set is a human donor who was the organ donor for an intestinal transplant.

V and J are TRBV5-8 and TRBJ2-7; D not certain. Germline V gives CDR1 SGHTS, CDR2 YDEGEE. The CDR3 runs to 13 residues. Trimming took 0 bases from V and 2 from J, leaving 6 bases between them. This chain's CDR3 is CASSLVPAYEQYF. For the CDR3, the DNA is TGTGCCAGCAGCTTGGTCCCAGCCTACGAGCAGTACTTC. Full variable domain (rest looked up from reference TRBV5-8 and TRBJ2-7): EAGVTQSPTHLIKTRGQQATLRCSPISGHTSVYWYQQALGLGLQFLLWYDEGEERNRGNFPPRFSGRQFPNYSSELNVNALELEDSALYLCASSLVPAYEQYFGPGTRLTVT.

This clone was counted once. The chain joins TRBV2 to TRBJ1-1; perhaps TRBD1 as D (5 bases). CDR3 length: 13 residues. Trimming took 6 bases from V and 2 from J, leaving 10 bases between them. Germline lookup yields CDR1 SNHLY and CDR2 FYNNEI. The CDR3: CASSPGGNTEAFF. Written as DNA, the CDR3 is TGTGCCAGCAGCCCCGGGGGAAACACTGAAGCTTTCTTT.

The rearrangement links TRBV7-8 to TRBJ1-6; 7 nucleotides line up with TRBD1. Germline V gene sequence: CDR1 SGHVS, CDR2 FQNEAQ. V lost 2 bases to trimming and J lost 10 bases; unmatched junction nucleotides: 8. This CDR3 spans 15 amino acids. In DNA, the CDR3 is TGTGCCAGCAGCTTACCCGGGACAGCTAACTCACCCCTCCACTTT. Its translation is CASSLPGTANSPLHF. The full variable domain, with the rest looked up from reference TRBV7-8 and TRBJ1-6, is GAGVSQSPRYKVAKRGQDVALRCDPISGHVSLFWYQQALGQGPEFLTYFQNEAQLDKSGLPSDRFFAERPEGSVSTLKIQRTQQEDSAVYLCASSLPGTANSPLHFGNGTRLTVT.

This sequence joins TRBV19 and TRBJ1-5; D is undetermined. Trimming removed 1 base from V and 3 bases from J, with 10 bases in between. Germline loops: CDR1 LNHDA, CDR2 SQIVND (reference sequence). The CDR3 spans 15 residues. The CDR3 is CASSIGGQSNQPQHF. CDR3 bases: TGTGCCAGTAGTATAGGAGGGCAGTCCAATCAGCCCCAGCATTTT.

The chain combines TRBV7-6 with TRBJ2-1; TRBD1 agrees at 9 bases. Germline CDR1 and CDR2: SGHVS and FNYEAQ. With V trimmed by 2 bases and J by 3 bases, 14 bases remained unmatched. The CDR3 consists of 19 residues. This CDR3 is CASSLFRTGGDLSYNEQFF. In nucleotides, the CDR3 is TGTGCCAGCAGCTTATTCCGTACAGGGGGCGATTTAAGCTACAATGAGCAGTTCTTC.

The J gene is TRBJ1-6, the V gene TRBV19, with D perhaps matching TRBD1 (5 bases). The length of the CDR3 is 13 residues. Germline CDR1 is LNHDA and CDR2 is SQIVND (reference sequence). Trimming shortened V by 5 bases and J by 13 bases, and 15 bases separated the two germline ends. CDR3 amino acids: CASSPGGVSPLHF. CDR3 bases: TGTGCCAGTAGTCCCGGGGGGGTATCGCCCCTCCACTTT.